This TCR beta chain was recorded in a study of T cell clones after liver transplantation. Study summary: TCRbeta sequencing after a pre-transplant mixed lymphocyte reaction identified graft-donor-reactive clones, later tracked in post-transplant blood. HCV positivity affected three of eight recipients; the rest lacked autoimmune or viral indications. Findings of the study overall: Rather than being deleted, graft donor-reactive T cells may have moved into the graft. Low donor cell numbers restricted donor-reactive repertoire measurement in a couple of subjects.

The assay was immunoSEQ multiplex PCR, and TCRdb's table has in-frame clones only and misses some. The sample includes fewer than 80,000 clones, approximately 80% of them seen just once. About this clone itself: Its specificity is not known.

Germline V gives CDR1 GTSNPN, CDR2 SVGIG (reference sequence). This CDR3 has 16 amino acids. V was clipped by 0 bases and J by 0 bases, with 15 bases between them. This sequence was found in a human patient who received a liver transplant. Some T cells may have originated in the graft donor. V usage is TRBV30 and J usage is TRBJ2-7; D may be TRBD2 (6 bases). The sample here was CD4+ T cells from blood, taken roughly 48 months after liver transplant. CDR3 in amino acids: CAWSVRGSASSYEQYF. DNA for the CDR3: TGTGCCTGGAGTGTTCGGGGGAGTGCTAGCTCCTACGAGCAGTACTTC.